The 17 T cell receptor beta chains below come from one sample, sequenced in a study of blood T cell repertoires in COVID-19 (TCRdb year 2020). The receptor library was made with the immunoSEQ multiplex PCR assay. The immuneACCESS repertoire file appears here via TCRdb, limited to in-frame rearrangements. These files lack a portion of the clones; in checked studies, under half of the deficit traces to unresolved V genes, and the cause of the others is not known. This sample is represented by about 240,000 clones; over 80% of them were singletons. Just over 2.5% of the sample comes from the top ten. Sequenced sample: PBMCs or T cells enriched from blood (not recorded which). These receptors were taken from a woman aged 25 to 39 with acute COVID-19.

This chain links TRBV7-9 with TRBJ2-7; 10 bases align to TRBD1. Germline V lookup: CDR1 SEHNR, CDR2 FQNEAQ (reference sequence). Losses at the gene ends were 2 bases for V and 3 bases for J; bases not matched to a gene: 13. The CDR3 totals 18 residues. In DNA, the CDR3 is TGTGCCAGCAGCTTATCAGGGGACAGGGGAAGTTCCCTCTACGAGCAGTACTTC. It encodes CASSLSGDRGSSLYEQYF. The full variable domain, with the rest looked up from reference TRBV7-9 and TRBJ2-7, is DTGVSQNPRHKITKRGQNVTFRCDPISEHNRLYWYRQTLGQGPEFLTYFQNEAQLEKSRLLSDRFSAERPKGSFSTLEIQRTEQGDSAMYLCASSLSGDRGSSLYEQYFGPGTRLTVT.

CDR3 DNA: TGTGCCAGCAGCTTCGATGCGGGGGGGTACAATGAGCAGTTCTTC. Amino acid sequence: CASSFDAGGYNEQFF. The chain is built from TRBV5-8 and TRBJ2-1; 9 bases align to TRBD2. V lost 2 bases, J lost 4 bases, and 4 bases stayed unmatched. Per the germline V gene, CDR1 is SGHTS and CDR2 is YDEGEE. This CDR3 has 15 residues.

The chain combines TRBV18 with TRBJ2-3; D perhaps matches TRBD1 (5 bases). The germline V gene has CDR1 KGHSH and CDR2 LQKENI. Deletions cut 3 bases from V and 0 bases from J, with 16 bases between. The CDR3 loop spans 17 amino acids. CDR3 DNA: TGTGCCAGCTCACCGCCCGCGGCAGGGTCTAGCACAGATACGCAGTATTTT. Its translation is CASSPPAAGSSTDTQYF.

In its sample, this clone was seen once. This chain connects TRBV4-1 to TRBJ1-1; TRBD1 is a possible D gene (6 bases). V shed 5 bases and J shed 3 bases, with 19 bases lying between them. Germline V gives CDR1 MGHRA, CDR2 YSYEKL. This CDR3 has 16 residues. The CDR3 DNA reads as TGCGCCAGCAGCTACACTGCCAGGGGAGGGGACACTGAAGCTTTCTTT. It specifies CASSYTARGGDTEAFF.

V gene TRBV5-1 combines with J gene TRBJ2-7; TRBD2 aligns across 8 bases. The CDR3 is 16 amino acids. Trimming took 0 bases from V and 7 from J; bases not matched to a gene: 12. CDR1 SGHRS and CDR2 YFSETQ come from the germline V gene. DNA for the CDR3: TGCGCCAGCAGCTTGGAAGGCGGGGGGCCGGCTATGGAGCAGTACTTC. It codes for CASSLEGGGPAMEQYF.

J is TRBJ2-3 and V is TRBV25-1; 8 bases align to TRBD2. Germline loops: CDR1 MGHDK, CDR2 SYGVNS. Trimming at V came to 2 bases and at J to 3 bases, leaving 4 bases not matched to a gene. This CDR3 is built from 15 residues. As DNA, the CDR3 is TGTGCCAGCAGTGAAATTCGGGGGGGAACAGATACGCAGTATTTT. This gives the protein CASSEIRGGTDTQYF.

The chain has TRBV12-3 or TRBV12-4 and TRBJ2-7; D is unclear. Trimming removed 5 bases at V and 0 bases at J, with 8 bases between. CDR3 length: 13 residues. The CDR3 DNA reads as TGTGCCAGCAGTATGGTCGGCTCCTACGAGCAGTACTTC. Its protein is CASSMVGSYEQYF.

The chain recombines TRBV19 with TRBJ2-4; the D is unclear. The CDR3 has 15 residues. V shed 1 base and J shed 1 base, with 8 bases lying between them. CDR1 is LNHDA, CDR2 SQIVND, per germline (reference sequence). The CDR3 loop is CASSIGGAAKNIQYF. CDR3 coding DNA: TGTGCCAGTAGTATAGGCGGCGCGGCCAAAAACATTCAGTACTTC. Full variable domain (missing parts from reference TRBV19 and TRBJ2-4): DGGITQSPKYLFRKEGQNVTLSCEQNLNHDAMYWYRQDPGQGLRLIYYSQIVNDFQKGDIAEGYSVSREKKESFPLTVTSAQKNPTAFYLCASSIGGAAKNIQYFGAGTRLSVL.

The chain combines TRBV4-1 with TRBJ1-6; possibly TRBD1 for D (5 bases). Trimming removed 4 bases at V and 1 base at J, with 14 bases between. The CDR3 is made up of 17 amino acids. Germline V gene sequence: CDR1 MGHRA, CDR2 YSYEKL. The CDR3 nucleotides read TGCGCCAGCAGCCTCGGGGCAGGGAGGTCCTATAATTCACCCCTCCACTTT. It specifies CASSLGAGRSYNSPLHF.

This rearrangement joins TRBV27 to TRBJ1-4; 10 bases are shared with TRBD1. This CDR3 has 15 amino acids. In germline, CDR1 is MNHEY, CDR2 SMNVEV (reference sequence). V shed 6 bases and J 10 bases; nucleotides not matched to a gene: 11. CDR3 amino acids: CASRSPGTGVGKLFF. Written as DNA, the CDR3 is TGTGCCAGCAGGTCCCCCGGGACAGGGGTAGGAAAACTGTTTTTT.

This clone has only one observation. The junction departs from the called germline gene at one end, perhaps through a read error. This sequence joins TRBV2 and TRBJ2-1, with D perhaps being TRBD1 or TRBD2 (5 bases each). CDR3 size: 13 residues. The germline V gene encodes CDR1 SNHLY and CDR2 FYNNEI. The CDR3 DNA reads TGTGCCCGCAGGGTCGGGGTATACAATGAGCAGTTCTTC. It specifies CARRVGVYNEQFF.

The rearrangement links TRBV3-1 (or the pseudogene TRBV3-2) to TRBJ2-7; the D gene is possibly TRBD2 (6 bases). V lost 2 bases to trimming and J lost 4 bases, with 15 bases between them. CDR1 LGHDT and CDR2 YNNKEL come from the germline V gene (reference sequence). The length of the CDR3 is 15 residues. The CDR3 region is CASSQIGRGGYEQYF. The CDR3 coding sequence is TGTGCCAGCAGCCAAATAGGGCGGGGAGGATACGAGCAGTACTTC.

This clone came up once. V and J are TRBV11-2 and TRBJ1-2; D may be TRBD1 (5 bases). V dropped 5 bases and J dropped 3 bases, with 10 bases sitting between them. The germline gives CDR1 SGHAT, CDR2 FQNNGV. The CDR3 is 13 residues long. The CDR3, as DNA: TGTGCCAGCAGCCAGGGTGGGGACTATGGCTACACCTTC. Translating it yields CASSQGGDYGYTF.

This chain uses TRBV10-2 with TRBJ2-5; perhaps TRBD2 as D (5 bases). Trimming pared 6 bases from V and 0 bases from J, leaving 20 bases between. Germline loops: CDR1 WSHSY, CDR2 SAAADI. This CDR3 is 17 amino acids long. In nucleotides, the CDR3 is TGCGCCAGCAGCGAACCCGACACCGGACTGAACCAAGAGACCCAGTACTTC. It specifies CASSEPDTGLNQETQYF.

The V call is TRBV10-3, the J call TRBJ1-1, with a weak D call TRBD1 (6 bases). Between the trimmed V and J ends, which lost 3 bases and 8 bases, there was a span of 10 bases. Germline values: CDR1 ENHRY, CDR2 SYGVKD. The CDR3 is made up of 12 amino acids. The chain's CDR3 is CAISDRGDEAFF. The CDR3 nucleotides read TGTGCCATCAGTGACAGGGGTGACGAAGCTTTCTTT.

The V gene is TRBV18, the J gene TRBJ1-1, with D possibly being TRBD1 (6 bases). The CDR3 covers 18 residues. V was shortened by 3 bases and J by 1 base, with 21 bases between the two germline ends. The germline CDR1 and CDR2 sequences are KGHSH and LQKENI. The CDR3 bases are TGTGCCAGCTCACCGGGGGCTTCCGAGGGACGTGGGAACACTGAAGCTTTCTTT. Residues: CASSPGASEGRGNTEAFF.

The genes are TRBV16 and TRBJ2-1; TRBD1 agrees at 9 bases. Looked up from germline, CDR1 is KGHSY and CDR2 is FQNENV. The CDR3 extends over 15 amino acids. V trimming: 2 bases; J trimming: 5 bases; junction bases outside the gene matches: 4. The CDR3 DNA is TGTGCCAGCAGCCAACTGGGACAGGGTGACAATGAGCAGTTCTTC. Translating gives CASSQLGQGDNEQFF.